This T cell receptor beta chain appears in the sequencing data of a study of T cell responses to AZD1222 COVID-19 vaccine. Study conclusions and caveats: Clonal diversity was possibly underestimated; the donors were predominantly white British and more often female. Repertoires in all cases were sampled only once the peak T cell response had passed. Baseline testing showed seropositivity in only six AZD1222 recipients.

Here immunoSEQ multiplex PCR was the method, and the copy in TCRdb shows in-frame clones only, minus some. The data show fewer than 120,000 clones, about nine tenths seen once. For this clone: The target antigen is unknown.

This CDR3 comprises 16 residues. In germline, CDR1 is MGHRA, CDR2 YSYEKL. V lost 1 base to trimming and J lost 4 bases, with 16 bases between them. The receptor was derived from an adult in good health. The sample was peripheral blood, taken on day 0 of AZD1222 vaccination. This chain links TRBV4-1 with TRBJ1-1, with D perhaps matching TRBD1 (5 bases). CDR3 sequence: CASSQVSGRLGTEAFF. CDR3 nucleotides: TGCGCCAGCAGCCAAGTCTCGGGGCGGTTAGGCACTGAAGCTTTCTTT.